These 5 T cell receptor beta chains share one sample of origin, sequenced in a study of technical replicates of blood from several donors. Repertoires were generated with immunoSEQ multiplex PCR, while TCRdb's copy carries only in-frame clones and drops some. The sample carries 75,000 to 95,000 clones, around 95% recorded once. Sequencing was performed on T cells isolated from PBMCs. The receptors were gathered from a human donor in good health.

The gene calls are TRBV4-1 and TRBJ2-5, with 10 bases fitting TRBD2. Germline CDR1 is MGHRA and CDR2 is YSYEKL. This CDR3 spans 15 amino acids. V lost 1 base, J lost 4 bases, and 3 bases stayed unmatched. In nucleotides, the CDR3 is TGCGCCAGCAGCCAAGGGTCTAGCGGGAGAGAGACCCAGTACTTC. Its protein product is CASSQGSSGRETQYF.

The V gene is TRBV28, the J gene TRBJ2-2, with D tentatively TRBD1 (6 bases). CDR3 length: 15 amino acids. CDR1 and CDR2 from the germline V gene are MDHEN and SYDVKM. V was pared by 8 bases and J by 4 bases, with 17 bases between. The CDR3, as DNA: TGTGCCAGCGATCAGGCAGGGGTTCGCACCGGGGAGCTGTTTTTT. This encodes CASDQAGVRTGELFF.

The V and J genes are TRBV5-1 and TRBJ2-7; 9 bases line up with TRBD1. Trimming removed 2 bases from V and 2 bases from J; junction bases left unmatched: 8. The CDR3 contains 16 residues. Per the germline V gene, CDR1 is SGHRS and CDR2 is YFSETQ. CDR3 nucleotide sequence: TGCGCCAGCAGCTTTACCGGGACAGGGCCCACCTACGAGCAGTACTTC. Translated, it gives CASSFTGTGPTYEQYF.

The V gene is TRBV21-1, the J gene TRBJ2-1; the D segment call TRBD2 is taken from the table without a DNA check. TRBV21-1 is listed as a pseudogene. CDR3 length equals 13 residues. Written as DNA, the CDR3 is TGTGCCAGCAGCAAAAAGGAAGGGAGCGAGCAGTTCTTC. It translates to CASSKKEGSEQFF.

This chain uses TRBV28 with TRBJ2-6, with D uncertain. Trimming pared 6 bases from V and 0 bases from J, leaving 6 bases between. Germline CDR1 is MDHEN and CDR2 is SYDVKM. The CDR3 length is 14 residues. In nucleotides, the CDR3 is TGTGCCAGCAGAGAGTACTCTGGGGCCAACGTCCTGACTTTC. It specifies CASREYSGANVLTF.